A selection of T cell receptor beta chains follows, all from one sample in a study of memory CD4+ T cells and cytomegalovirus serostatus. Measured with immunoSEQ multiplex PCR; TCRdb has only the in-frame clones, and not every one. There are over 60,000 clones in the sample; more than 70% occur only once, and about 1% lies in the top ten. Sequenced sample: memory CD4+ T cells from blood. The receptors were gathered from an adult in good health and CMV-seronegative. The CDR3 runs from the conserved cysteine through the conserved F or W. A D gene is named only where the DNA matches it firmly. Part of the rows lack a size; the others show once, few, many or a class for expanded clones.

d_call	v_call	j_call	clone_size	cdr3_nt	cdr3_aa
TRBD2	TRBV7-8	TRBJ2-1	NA	TGTGCCAGCAGCGGGACTAGATCCTACAATGAGCAGTTCTTC	CASSGTRSYNEQFF
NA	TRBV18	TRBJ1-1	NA	TGTGCCAGCTCATCCCCGACCGTCTTGAACACTGAAGCTTTCTTT	CASSSPTVLNTEAFF
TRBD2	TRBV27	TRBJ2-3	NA	TGTGCCAGCAGTTATTCTAGCGGGAGAGATACGCAGTATTTT	CASSYSSGRDTQYF
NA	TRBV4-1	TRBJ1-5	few	TGCGCCAGCAGCCAAGGGGGAGATCAGCCCCAGCATTTT	CASSQGGDQPQHF
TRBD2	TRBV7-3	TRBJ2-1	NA	TGTGCCAGCAGCGGCCATAGCGGGAGGGCCTGGAATGAGCAGTTCTTC	CASSGHSGRAWNEQFF
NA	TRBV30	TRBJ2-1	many	TGTGCCTGGAACAGGGTCTTGTCCTACAATGAGCAGTTCTTC	CAWNRVLSYNEQFF
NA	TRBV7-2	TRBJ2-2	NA	TGTGCCAGCAGGCTTAGGACCGGGGAGCTGTTTTTT	CASRLRTGELFF
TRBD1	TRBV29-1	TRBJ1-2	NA	TGCAGCGTTAGTCCCGGGACAGGGTACTATGGCTACACCTTC	CSVSPGTGYYGYTF
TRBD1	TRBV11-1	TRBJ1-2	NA	TGTGCCAGCAGCCGGGGACAGATTAACTATGGCTACACCTTC	CASSRGQINYGYTF
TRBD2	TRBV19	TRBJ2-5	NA	TGTGCCAGTAGTAAAATAGCGGGGGCCCCCCAAGAGACCCAGTACTTC	CASSKIAGAPQETQYF
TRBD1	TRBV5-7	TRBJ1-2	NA	TGTGCCAGCAGCTGGACCGGGACAGCTAACTATGGCTACACCTTC	CASSWTGTANYGYTF
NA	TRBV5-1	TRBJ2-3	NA	TGCGCCAGCAGCGACCACACCCGGCGGGGCACAGATACGCAGTATTTT	CASSDHTRRGTDTQYF
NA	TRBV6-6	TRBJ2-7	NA	TGTGCCAGCAGCGGTGCGGTCTACGAGCAGTACTTC	CASSGAVYEQYF
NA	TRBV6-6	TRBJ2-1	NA	TGTGCCAGCAGTTACTCTAGCTACAATGAGCAGTTCTTC	CASSYSSYNEQFF
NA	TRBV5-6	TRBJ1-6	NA	TGTGCCAGCAGCCGAGGTTCCTATAATTCACCCCTCCACTTT	CASSRGSYNSPLHF
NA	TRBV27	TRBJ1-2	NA	TGTGCCAGCAGTCCATCCAGGACGGCCAACTATGGCTACACCTTC	CASSPSRTANYGYTF
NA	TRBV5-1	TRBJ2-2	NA	TGCGCCACAAAGACAGAAGACACCGGGGAGCTGTTTTTT	CATKTEDTGELFF
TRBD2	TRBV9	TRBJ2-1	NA	TGTGCCAGCAGCGCCAGCGGGGAGTGGGTCAATGAGCAGTTCTTC	CASSASGEWVNEQFF
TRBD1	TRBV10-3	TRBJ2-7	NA	TGTGCCATCAGTGGAGGGGGTCCAGGGACAGACGAGCAGTACTTC	CAISGGGPGTDEQYF
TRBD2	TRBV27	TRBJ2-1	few	TGTGCCAGCAGTCCCTCTAGCGGCCGGGCGTTCTTC	CASSPSSGRAFF
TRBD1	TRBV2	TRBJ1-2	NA	TGTGCCAGCAAACGACAGGGGGACTATGGCTACACCTTC	CASKRQGDYGYTF
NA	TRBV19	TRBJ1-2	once	TGTGCCAGTAGTATTATAAGTGGGGGGGCTTCCATCTATGGCTACACCTTC	CASSIISGGASIYGYTF
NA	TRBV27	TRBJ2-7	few	TGTGCCAGCAACAGGGCAGGGGATACCTACGAGCAGTACTTC	CASNRAGDTYEQYF
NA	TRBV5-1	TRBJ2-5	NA	TGCGCCAGCAGCTTGATCGGTGGACTGAATAGAGAGACCCAGTACTTC	CASSLIGGLNRETQYF
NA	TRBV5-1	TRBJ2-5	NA	TGCGCCAGCAGCTTGGAGAGGGGTAGACAAGAGACCCAGTACTTC	CASSLERGRQETQYF
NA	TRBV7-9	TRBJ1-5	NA	TGTGCCAGCAGCTTAGAAGGGGGTCAGCCCCAGCATTTT	CASSLEGGQPQHF
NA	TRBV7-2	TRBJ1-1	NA	TGTGCCAGCAGGGTAGACGGGAACACTGAAGCTTTCTTT	CASRVDGNTEAFF
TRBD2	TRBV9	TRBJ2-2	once	TGTGCCAGCAGCGTAGTCGCGGGAGGGCCGACCGGGGAGCTGTTTTTT	CASSVVAGGPTGELFF
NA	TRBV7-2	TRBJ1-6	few	TGTGCCAGCAGCTTAGGTTGGAACTCACCCCTCCACTTT	CASSLGWNSPLHF
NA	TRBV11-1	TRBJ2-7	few	TGTGCCAGCAGCCGCGGACAGTCATCCTACGAGCAGTACTTC	CASSRGQSSYEQYF
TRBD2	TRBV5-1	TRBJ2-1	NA	TGCGCCAGCAGCGATGTTAGCGGGAGAACGTACAATGAGCAGTTCTTC	CASSDVSGRTYNEQFF
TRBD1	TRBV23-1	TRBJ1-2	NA	TGCGCCAGCAGGGGGACAGGGAGTTTATCGAGAGGCTACACCTTC	CASRGTGSLSRGYTF
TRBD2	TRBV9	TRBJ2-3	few	TGTGCCAGCAGCGTAGGCGGTAGCGGGGGGCTCACAGATACGCAGTATTTT	CASSVGGSGGLTDTQYF
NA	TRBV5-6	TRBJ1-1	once	TGTGCCAGCAGCCCGGACCGGATCTGGGGCACTGAAGCTTTCTTT	CASSPDRIWGTEAFF
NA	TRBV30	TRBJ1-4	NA	TGTGCCTGGAGTGCTGACAGTTCACTTGGAAATGAAAAACTGTTTTTT	CAWSADSSLGNEKLFF
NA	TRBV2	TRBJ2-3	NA	TGTGCCAGCAGTGGAGCGTTCCGCACAGATACGCAGTATTTT	CASSGAFRTDTQYF
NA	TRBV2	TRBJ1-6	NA	TGTGCCAGCAGCTGGGCAGGGAGGAATTCACCCCTCCACTTT	CASSWAGRNSPLHF
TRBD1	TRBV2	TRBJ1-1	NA	TGTGCCAGCAGCAAGGGACAGGGAGACACTGAAGCTTTCTTT	CASSKGQGDTEAFF
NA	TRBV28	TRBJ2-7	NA	TGTGCCAGCAGTCCTCCCCAGGCTCTAACCTACGAGCAGTACTTC	CASSPPQALTYEQYF